The 24 T cell receptor beta chains reported below all come from one sample, sequenced in a study of identical twins' blood T cells. TCRdb reprocessed the 5' RACE reads with MiXCR, giving one entry per CDR3 protein. The sample contains 400,000 or so distinct CDR3 sequences, 28% of which appear only once. The sample was PBMCs. These receptors were collected from a woman between 18 and 55 years old in good health.

J is TRBJ1-2 and V is TRBV10-2, with D tentatively TRBD1 (6 bases). CDR3 size: 13 residues. From germline, CDR1 is WSHSY and CDR2 SAAADI. Trimming took off 4 bases at V and 8 bases at J, with 14 bases between the two ends. The CDR3 sequence: CASSGTQGRGYTF. As DNA, the CDR3 is TGCGCCAGCAGTGGGACGCAGGGGAGAGGCTACACCTTC.

The chain is built from TRBV20-1 and TRBJ2-2; 11 bases align to TRBD2. This CDR3 has 13 residues. Germline CDR1 and CDR2: DFQATT and SNEGSKA (reference sequence). The V and J ends lost 3 bases and 6 bases, in that order; junction bases with no gene match: 0. CDR3 region: CSARTSGAGELFF. The CDR3 DNA reads as TGCAGTGCTAGGACTAGCGGGGCCGGGGAGCTGTTTTTT.

The chain has TRBV20-1 and TRBJ1-2; D gene uncertain. CDR1 is DFQATT, CDR2 SNEGSKA, per germline (reference sequence). Trimming removed 7 bases from V and 1 base from J, with 10 bases in between. The CDR3 covers 12 residues. The DNA of the CDR3 is TGCAGTGTGCTTTGGAGTAACTATGGCTACACCTTC. This encodes CSVLWSNYGYTF.

The chain combines TRBV24-1 with TRBJ2-1; 8 bases align to TRBD2. The CDR3 sequence is 19 residues long. Trimming took 9 bases from V and 2 from J; bases not matched to a gene: 20. Germline CDR1 and CDR2: KGHDR and SFDVKD. The CDR3 DNA is TGTGCCACCGGGACGGGAGGGCCCTCCAGTGTCATAGCCTACAATGAGCAGTTCTTC. Protein product: CATGTGGPSSVIAYNEQFF.

The chain employs TRBV27 and TRBJ2-5; 11 bases match TRBD1. This CDR3 comprises 13 residues. V dropped 6 bases and J dropped 9; count of bases not matched to a gene: 6. Germline V gene sequence: CDR1 MNHEY, CDR2 SMNVEV (reference sequence). CDR3 in DNA: TGTGCCAGCAGCACCCGGGACAGGGGGGCCCAGTACTTC. Its translation is CASSTRDRGAQYF.

The chain couples TRBV19 to TRBJ1-1, with D hard to call. Trimming removed 5 bases at V and 4 bases at J, with 14 bases between. This CDR3 has 14 residues. CDR1 is LNHDA and CDR2 is SQIVND in the germline V gene (reference sequence). The CDR3 sequence is CASSPIGEGTEAFF. CDR3 coding DNA: TGTGCCAGTAGTCCGATCGGGGAAGGCACTGAAGCTTTCTTT.

The table lists this clonotype with a few counts. V is TRBV29-1 and J is TRBJ2-7; 8 bases are shared with TRBD1. The CDR3 sequence is 12 residues long. Germline V gives CDR1 SQVTM, CDR2 ANQGSEA. V was clipped by 7 bases and J by 5 bases; unmatched bases: 7. The CDR3 nucleotides read TGCAGCGCGCTCTGGACAGGGAACGAGCAGTACTTC. Amino acids: CSALWTGNEQYF.

The chain combines TRBV12-3 or TRBV12-4 with TRBJ1-1; no reliable D call. Trimming took 5 bases from V and 7 from J, leaving 8 bases between them. The CDR3 runs to 11 residues. The CDR3 reads CASSRVGEAFF. In DNA, the CDR3 is TGTGCCAGCAGTCGAGTTGGTGAAGCTTTCTTT.

The chain couples TRBV15 to TRBJ1-3; TRBD1 might be the D (5 bases). There are 15 residues in the CDR3. The germline CDR1 and CDR2 sequences are LNHNV and YYDKDF (reference sequence). Trimming took off 5 bases at V and 2 bases at J, with 13 bases between the two ends. In DNA form, the CDR3 reads TGTGCCACCAGCCCTTACAGGCTGGCTGGAAACACCATATATTTT. It translates to CATSPYRLAGNTIYF.

CDR3 nucleotides: TGTGCCAGCAGCATTCGACAGGGTTATGGCTACACCTTC. Translation: CASSIRQGYGYTF. The chain links TRBV9 to TRBJ1-2; 7 positions match TRBD1. V shed 4 bases and J 5 bases; nucleotides not matched to a gene: 5. This CDR3 region has 13 residues. Per germline, CDR1 SGDLS and CDR2 YYNGEE.

As concerns this clonotype: Possible read error: a much larger clone is one base away. This chain joins TRBV5-1 and TRBJ2-7; possibly TRBD1 for D (5 bases). Trimming pared 0 bases from V and 4 bases from J, leaving 11 bases between. CDR3 length: 14 amino acids. Germline assignment: CDR1 SGHRS and CDR2 YFSETQ. CDR3 region: CASSLGERGYEQYF. The CDR3 DNA reads TGCGCCAGCAGCTTGGGAGAAAGGGGTTACGAGCAGTACTTC.

Details on this clonotype: Since a much larger clone is just one base distant, this may be a read error. V usage is TRBV6-2 or TRBV6-3 and J usage is TRBJ1-2, with TRBD1 as a possible D gene (6 bases). The CDR3 extends over 14 amino acids. V was shortened by 2 bases and J by 4 bases, with 11 bases between the two germline ends. CDR1 is MNHEY and CDR2 is SVGEGT in the germline V gene. This chain's CDR3 is CASSYPGRGYGYTF. Here the CDR3 DNA reads TGTGCCAGCAGTTACCCCGGCAGGGGCTATGGCTACACCTTC.

In its sample, this clonotype was seen a few times. The junction does not match germline at one end; this may be a read error. The chain joins TRBV20-1 to TRBJ2-1, with D possibly being TRBD2 (5 bases). This CDR3 has 12 amino acids. Germline V gene lookup returns CDR1 DFQATT and CDR2 SNEGSKA (reference sequence). CDR3 DNA sequence: TGCAGTACTAGTTCGACTCACAATGAGCAGTTCTTC. Translated, it gives CSTSSTHNEQFF.

In this sample, this clonotype turned up a few times. The genes are TRBV7-9 and TRBJ1-2, with D possibly being TRBD1 (6 bases). Trimming stripped 5 bases from V and 8 bases from J, with 12 bases between. CDR1 and CDR2 from the germline V gene are SEHNR and FQNEAQ (reference sequence). CDR3 length equals 12 residues. The DNA of the CDR3 is TGTGCCAGCAGCCATTCCAGGGGAGGCTACACCTTC. Protein: CASSHSRGGYTF.

The V call is TRBV6-6, the J call TRBJ2-1; D gene unclear. The CDR3 length is 10 residues. Germline V lookup: CDR1 MNHNY, CDR2 SVGAGI (reference sequence). Between the trimmed V and J ends, which lost 5 bases and 7 bases, there was a span of 3 bases. CDR3 bases: TGTGCCAGCAGTCAGAATGAGCAGTTCTTC. This gives the protein CASSQNEQFF.

This clonotype came up a few times. This chain joins TRBV4-1 and TRBJ2-2; D perhaps matches TRBD2 (6 bases). Germline V lookup: CDR1 MGHRA, CDR2 YSYEKL. The length of the CDR3 is 15 residues. Trimming removed 2 bases at V and 5 bases at J, with 12 bases between. CDR3 in DNA: TGCGCCAGCAGCCAACCCTGGGGGGAAACCGGGGAGCTGTTTTTT. It is translated as CASSQPWGETGELFF.

The rearrangement joins TRBV5-1 to TRBJ2-1; the D is unclear. Per the germline V gene, CDR1 is SGHRS and CDR2 is YFSETQ. This CDR3 has 16 residues. V was cut by 0 bases and J by 0 bases, with 10 bases left in between. The CDR3 region has the DNA TGCGCCAGCAGCTTGGACCCCTGGAGCTCCTACAATGAGCAGTTCTTC. Its translation: CASSLDPWSSYNEQFF.

The chain combines TRBV11-3 with TRBJ1-2, with D uncertain. Deletions cut 1 base from V and 4 bases from J, with 7 bases between. The CDR3 is 13 amino acids. Per the germline V gene, CDR1 is SGHNT and CDR2 is YENEEA. Here the CDR3 DNA reads TGTGCCAGCAGCTTAGGGTATGGCTATGGCTACACCTTC. This sequence encodes CASSLGYGYGYTF.

This clonotype was detected ten times or more. CDR3 nucleotide sequence: TGTGCCAGCAGAGACATGTCCGGAAACACCATATATTTT. Its translation is CASRDMSGNTIYF. The rearrangement uses TRBV27 and TRBJ1-3; no reliable D call. Trimming removed 6 bases at V and 4 bases at J, with 10 bases between. This CDR3 is built from 13 residues. Germline V lookup: CDR1 MNHEY, CDR2 SMNVEV (reference sequence).

This clonotype was seen ten or more times. The rearrangement links TRBV6-5 to TRBJ2-5; D gene uncertain. V was pared by 0 bases and J by 5 bases, with 10 bases between. Germline loops: CDR1 MNHEY, CDR2 SVGAGI. The CDR3 sequence is 14 residues long. For the CDR3, the DNA is TGTGCCAGCAGTTACTCGCAGCGATCCGAGACCCAGTACTTC. The encoded protein is CASSYSQRSETQYF.

This clonotype was counted a few times. The chain is built from TRBV27 and TRBJ1-5; no clear D gene. V lost 1 base, J lost 6 bases, and 16 bases lay in between. CDR3 length: 16 residues. Germline V gene data show CDR1 as MNHEY and CDR2 as SMNVEV (reference sequence). CDR3 protein: CASSLLGSSLGQPQHF. The CDR3, as DNA: TGTGCCAGCAGTTTATTGGGCAGCTCCCTCGGTCAGCCCCAGCATTTT.

The chain links TRBV10-3 to TRBJ2-2; 9 bases agree with TRBD1. J lost 7 bases, V lost 6 bases, and 6 bases had no gene match. The CDR3 totals 14 residues. CDR1 is ENHRY and CDR2 is SYGVKD in the germline V gene. CDR3 residues: CAIRTGQGNGELFF. DNA of the CDR3: TGTGCCATCAGGACTGGACAGGGGAACGGGGAGCTGTTTTTT.

There are a few counts of this clonotype. V is TRBV10-3 and J is TRBJ1-5, with a possible D match to TRBD1 (6 bases). V dropped 5 bases and J dropped 0 bases, with 20 bases sitting between them. Germline assignment: CDR1 ENHRY and CDR2 SYGVKD. The CDR3 is made up of 18 amino acids. The CDR3 reads CAISKDSTDSYSNQPQHF. DNA for the CDR3: TGTGCCATCAGTAAGGACAGCACGGACTCCTATAGCAATCAGCCCCAGCATTTT.

This clonotype was recorded a few times. The chain recombines TRBV20-1 with TRBJ2-1; D remains unclear. Trimming shortened V by 3 bases and J by 4 bases, and 4 bases separated the two germline ends. Per the germline V gene, CDR1 is DFQATT and CDR2 is SNEGSKA (reference sequence). This CDR3 comprises 11 residues. The CDR3 coding sequence is TGCAGTGCTAGTCAGTACAATGAGCAGTTCTTC. Translation: CSASQYNEQFF.